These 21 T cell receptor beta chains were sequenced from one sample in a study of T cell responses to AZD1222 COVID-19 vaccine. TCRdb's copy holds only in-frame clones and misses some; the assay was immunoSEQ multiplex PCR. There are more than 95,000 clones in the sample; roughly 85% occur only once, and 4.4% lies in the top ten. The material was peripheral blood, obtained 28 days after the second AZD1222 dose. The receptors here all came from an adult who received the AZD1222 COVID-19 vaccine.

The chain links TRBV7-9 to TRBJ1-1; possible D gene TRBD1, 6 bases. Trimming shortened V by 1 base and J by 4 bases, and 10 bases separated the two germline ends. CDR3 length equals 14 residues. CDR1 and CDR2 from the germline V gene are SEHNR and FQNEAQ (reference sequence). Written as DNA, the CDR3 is TGTGCCAGCAGCTTAGACGCAGGGGCCACTGAAGCTTTCTTT. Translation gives CASSLDAGATEAFF.

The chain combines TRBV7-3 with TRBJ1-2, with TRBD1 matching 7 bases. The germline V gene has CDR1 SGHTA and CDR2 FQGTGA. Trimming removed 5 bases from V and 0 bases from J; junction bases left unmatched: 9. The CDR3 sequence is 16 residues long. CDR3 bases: TGTGCCAGCAGCCAGCGGAGGGACAGTTCTAACTATGGCTACACCTTC. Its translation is CASSQRRDSSNYGYTF.

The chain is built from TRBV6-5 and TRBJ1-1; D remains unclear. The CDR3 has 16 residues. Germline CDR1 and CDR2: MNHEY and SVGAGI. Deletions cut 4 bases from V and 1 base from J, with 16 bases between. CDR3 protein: CASSSPSTLPNTEAFF. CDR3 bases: TGTGCCAGCAGTTCCCCGAGTACGCTTCCGAACACTGAAGCTTTCTTT.

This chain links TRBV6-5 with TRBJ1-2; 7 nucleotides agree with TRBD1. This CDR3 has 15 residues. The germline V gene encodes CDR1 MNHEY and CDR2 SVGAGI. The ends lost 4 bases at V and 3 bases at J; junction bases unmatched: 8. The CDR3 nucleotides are TGTGCCAGCAGTTCCAAAAACAGGGGTGACTATGGCTACACCTTC. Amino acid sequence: CASSSKNRGDYGYTF.

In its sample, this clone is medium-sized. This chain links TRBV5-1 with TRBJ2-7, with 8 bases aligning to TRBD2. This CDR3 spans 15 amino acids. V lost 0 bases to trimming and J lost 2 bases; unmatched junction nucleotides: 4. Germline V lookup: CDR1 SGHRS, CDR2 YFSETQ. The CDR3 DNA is TGCGCCAGCAGCTTGGCTAGCGGGCCAACCTACGAGCAGTACTTC. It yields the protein CASSLASGPTYEQYF. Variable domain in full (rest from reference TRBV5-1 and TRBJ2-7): KAGVTQTPRYLIKTRGQQVTLSCSPISGHRSVSWYQQTPGQGLQFLFEYFSETQRNKGNFPGRFSGRQFSNSRSEMNVSTLELGDSALYLCASSLASGPTYEQYFGPGTRLTVT.

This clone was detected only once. The CDR3 region has the DNA TGTGCCAGCAGTTACTCTTGGGTCAGGACAGATACGCAGTATTTT. As protein: CASSYSWVRTDTQYF. This chain joins TRBV6-5 and TRBJ2-3; no clear D. The CDR3 loop spans 15 amino acids. V gave up 0 bases and J gave up 3 bases, with 10 bases separating them. Germline CDR1 is MNHEY and CDR2 is SVGAGI.

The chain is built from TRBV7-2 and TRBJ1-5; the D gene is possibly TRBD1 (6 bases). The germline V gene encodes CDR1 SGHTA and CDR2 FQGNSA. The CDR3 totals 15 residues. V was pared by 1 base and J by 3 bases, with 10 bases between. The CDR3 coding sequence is TGTGCCAGCAGCTTAGTGACAGGAACCAATCAGCCCCAGCATTTT. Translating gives CASSLVTGTNQPQHF.

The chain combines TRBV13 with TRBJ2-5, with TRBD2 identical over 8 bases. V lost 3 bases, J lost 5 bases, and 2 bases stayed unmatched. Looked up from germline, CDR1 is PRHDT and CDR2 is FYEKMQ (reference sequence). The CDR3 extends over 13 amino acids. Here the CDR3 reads CASSFPGGETQYF. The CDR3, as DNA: TGTGCCAGCAGCTTCCCGGGGGGGGAGACCCAGTACTTC.

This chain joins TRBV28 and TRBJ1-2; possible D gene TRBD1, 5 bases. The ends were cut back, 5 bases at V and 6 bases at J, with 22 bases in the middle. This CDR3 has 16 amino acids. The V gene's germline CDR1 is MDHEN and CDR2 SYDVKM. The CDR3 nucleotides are TGTGCCAGCAGTCCGACCGGGGGGGTACCCAACGATGGCTACACCTTC. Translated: CASSPTGGVPNDGYTF.

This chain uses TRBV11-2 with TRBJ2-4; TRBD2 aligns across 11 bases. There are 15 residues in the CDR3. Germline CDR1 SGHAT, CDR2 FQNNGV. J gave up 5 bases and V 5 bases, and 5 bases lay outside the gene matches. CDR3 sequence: CASSPVAGGENIQYF. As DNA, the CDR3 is TGTGCCAGCAGCCCGGTAGCGGGGGGGGAAAACATTCAGTACTTC. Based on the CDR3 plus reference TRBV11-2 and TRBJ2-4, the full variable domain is EAGVAQSPRYKIIEKRQSVAFWCNPISGHATLYWYQQILGQGPKLLIQFQNNGVVDDSQLPKDRFSAERLKGVDSTLKIQPAKLEDSAVYLCASSPVAGGENIQYFGAGTRLSVL.

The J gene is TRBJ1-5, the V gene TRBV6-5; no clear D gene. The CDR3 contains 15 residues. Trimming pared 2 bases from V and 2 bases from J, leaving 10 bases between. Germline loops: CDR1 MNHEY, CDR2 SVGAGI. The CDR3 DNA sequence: TGTGCCAGCAGTTACAGATACAACGGCAATCAGCCCCAGCATTTT. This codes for CASSYRYNGNQPQHF.

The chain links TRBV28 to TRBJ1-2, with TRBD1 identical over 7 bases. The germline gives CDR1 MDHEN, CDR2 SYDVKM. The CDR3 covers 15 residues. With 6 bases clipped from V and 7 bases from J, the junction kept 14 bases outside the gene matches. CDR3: CASSPALTTGVGYTF. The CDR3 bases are TGTGCCAGCAGCCCAGCCCTGACCACAGGGGTTGGCTACACCTTC.

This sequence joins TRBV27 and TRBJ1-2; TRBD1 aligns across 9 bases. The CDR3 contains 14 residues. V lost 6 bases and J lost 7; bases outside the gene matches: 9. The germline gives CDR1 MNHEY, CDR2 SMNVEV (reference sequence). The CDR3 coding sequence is TGTGCCAGCAGCTTACAGGGGGCGAGGGGTGGCTACACCTTC. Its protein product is CASSLQGARGGYTF.

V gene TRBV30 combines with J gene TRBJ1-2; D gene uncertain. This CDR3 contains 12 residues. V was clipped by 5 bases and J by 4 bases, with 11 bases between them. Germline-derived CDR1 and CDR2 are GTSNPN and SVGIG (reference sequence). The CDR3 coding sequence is TGTGCCTGGTCACTCCTCAGCTATGGCTACACCTTC. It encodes CAWSLLSYGYTF.

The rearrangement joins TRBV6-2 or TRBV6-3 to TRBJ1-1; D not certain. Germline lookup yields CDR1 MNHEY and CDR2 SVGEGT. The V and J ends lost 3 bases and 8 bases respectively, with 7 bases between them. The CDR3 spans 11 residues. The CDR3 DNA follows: TGTGCCAGCAGTTATTTGTCAGAAGCTTTCTTT. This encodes CASSYLSEAFF.

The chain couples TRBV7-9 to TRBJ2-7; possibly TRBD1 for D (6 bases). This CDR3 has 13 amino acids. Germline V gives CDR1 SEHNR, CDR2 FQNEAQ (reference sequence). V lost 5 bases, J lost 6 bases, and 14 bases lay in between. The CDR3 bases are TGTGCCAGCAGCCCTTCATTAGGGGGCGAGCAGTACTTC. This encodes CASSPSLGGEQYF.

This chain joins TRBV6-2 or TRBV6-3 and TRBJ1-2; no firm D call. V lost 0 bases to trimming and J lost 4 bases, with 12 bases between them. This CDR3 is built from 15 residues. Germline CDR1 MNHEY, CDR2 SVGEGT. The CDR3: CASSYSDRAAYGYTF. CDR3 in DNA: TGTGCCAGCAGTTACTCGGACCGGGCGGCCTATGGCTACACCTTC.

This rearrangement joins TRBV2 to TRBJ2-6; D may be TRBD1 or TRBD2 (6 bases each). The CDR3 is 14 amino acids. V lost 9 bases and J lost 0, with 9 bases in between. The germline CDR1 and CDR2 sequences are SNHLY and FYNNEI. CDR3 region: CASEGGSGANVLTF. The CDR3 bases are TGTGCCAGTGAGGGGGGCTCTGGGGCCAACGTCCTGACTTTC. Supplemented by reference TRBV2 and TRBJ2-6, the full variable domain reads EPEVTQTPSHQVTQMGQEVILRCVPISNHLYFYWYRQILGQKVEFLVSFYNNEISEKSEIFDDQFSVERPDGSNFTLKIRSTKLEDSAMYFCASEGGSGANVLTFGAGSRLTVL.

The CDR3 loop reads CASSQGGQGGTYGYTF. The CDR3 DNA follows: TGCGCCAGCAGCCAAGGGGGACAGGGGGGGACTTATGGCTACACCTTC. The chain employs TRBV4-1 and TRBJ1-2, with 11 positions matching TRBD1. Trimming took 1 base from V and 5 from J; bases not matched to a gene: 6. CDR1 and CDR2 (germline): MGHRA, YSYEKL. The CDR3 is 16 residues long.

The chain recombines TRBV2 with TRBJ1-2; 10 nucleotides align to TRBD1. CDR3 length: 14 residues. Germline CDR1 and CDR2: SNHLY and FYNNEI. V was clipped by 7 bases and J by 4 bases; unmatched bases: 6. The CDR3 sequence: CASTQTGGFYGYTF. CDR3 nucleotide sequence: TGTGCCAGCACCCAGACAGGGGGCTTCTATGGCTACACCTTC.

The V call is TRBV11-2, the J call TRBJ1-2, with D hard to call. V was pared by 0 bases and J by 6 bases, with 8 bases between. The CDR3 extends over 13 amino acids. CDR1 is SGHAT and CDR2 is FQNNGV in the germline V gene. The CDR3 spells CASSLDRRDGYTF. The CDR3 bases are TGTGCCAGCAGCTTAGATCGGCGGGATGGCTACACCTTC.